This T cell receptor (beta chain) was found in a study of T cell clonotyping in hematopoietic cell transplantation. The repertoire was sequenced with immunoSEQ multiplex PCR; TCRdb's copy has only in-frame clones and lacks some. The sample lists fewer than 20,000 clones, about two thirds occurring once. Trimming stripped 7 bases from V and 7 bases from J, with 8 bases between. Germline assignment: CDR1 DFQATT and CDR2 SNEGSKA (reference sequence). The CDR3 loop spans 10 amino acids. The sequence was collected from a woman between 55 and 75 years old in good health. Some clones in this sample may be carry-over from other donors' samples. Sample: peripheral blood mononuclear cells. The chain has TRBV20-1 and TRBJ1-5, with D hard to call. As DNA, the CDR3 is TGCAGTGTTCCCAAGCAGCCCCAGCATTTT. It translates to CSVPKQPQHF.